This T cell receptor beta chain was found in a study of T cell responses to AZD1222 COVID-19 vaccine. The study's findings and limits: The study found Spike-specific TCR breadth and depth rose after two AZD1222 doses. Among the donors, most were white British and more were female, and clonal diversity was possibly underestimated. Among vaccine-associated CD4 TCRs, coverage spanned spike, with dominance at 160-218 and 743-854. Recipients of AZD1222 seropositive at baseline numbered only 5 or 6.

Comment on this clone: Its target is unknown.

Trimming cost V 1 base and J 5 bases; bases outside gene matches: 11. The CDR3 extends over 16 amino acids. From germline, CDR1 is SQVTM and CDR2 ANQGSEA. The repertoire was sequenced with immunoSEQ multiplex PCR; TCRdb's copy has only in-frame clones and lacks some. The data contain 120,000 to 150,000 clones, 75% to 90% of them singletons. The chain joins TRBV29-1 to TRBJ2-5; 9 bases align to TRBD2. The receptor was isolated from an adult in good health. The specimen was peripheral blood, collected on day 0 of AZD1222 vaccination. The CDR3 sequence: CSVEGILVAGDETQYF. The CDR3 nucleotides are TGCAGCGTTGAAGGGATCCTAGTAGCGGGAGATGAGACCCAGTACTTC.